A single sample is the source of the 17 T cell receptor beta chains below, sequenced in a study of blood T cells in healthy people across ages. A J-beta primer mix and a sample-barcoded 5' primer were used in a second PCR of about 7 to 12 cycles. MiXCR was run by TCRdb on the 5' RACE reads, yielding one entry per CDR3 protein. This sample has more than 1,400,000 distinct CDR3 sequences, with 42% found just once. Input material: blood. These receptors all come from a woman under 30 in good health.

The gene calls are TRBV28 and TRBJ1-2, with D hard to call. The CDR3 sequence is 14 residues long. Germline V gene lookup returns CDR1 MDHEN and CDR2 SYDVKM. V was trimmed by 3 bases and J by 7 bases, leaving 15 bases between them. The CDR3 DNA follows: TGTGCCAGCAGTTTGGCGGCAGACCAAATTGGCTACACCTTC. Translated, it gives CASSLAADQIGYTF.

This clonotype was picked up a small number of times. The rearrangement joins TRBV4-1 to TRBJ2-3; possible D gene TRBD2, 5 bases. The germline CDR1 and CDR2 sequences are MGHRA and YSYEKL. V lost 2 bases, J lost 1 base, and 10 bases lay in between. This CDR3 is built from 15 residues. In DNA, the CDR3 is TGCGCCAGCAGCCAAACGGGGTGGGGCACAGATACGCAGTATTTT. Amino acid sequence: CASSQTGWGTDTQYF.

The V gene is TRBV5-6, the J gene TRBJ1-1; D might be TRBD1 (6 bases). Germline V lookup: CDR1 SGHDT, CDR2 YYEEEE. Trimming shortened V by 2 bases and J by 7 bases, and 15 bases separated the two germline ends. The CDR3 is made up of 14 amino acids. The CDR3 region has the DNA TGTGCCAGCAGCTTATCACAGGGTTTTGGTGAAGCTTTCTTT. Protein: CASSLSQGFGEAFF.

This clonotype was detected only a few times. The chain uses TRBV29-1 and TRBJ2-1; D not certain. The CDR3 runs to 11 residues. V was shortened by 7 bases and J by 2 bases, with 6 bases between the two germline ends. Germline V gene data show CDR1 as SQVTM and CDR2 as ANQGSEA. This chain's CDR3 is CSASAYNEQFF. CDR3 nucleotides: TGCAGCGCATCCGCCTACAATGAGCAGTTCTTC.

This clonotype appeared a few times. The CDR3 sequence is CASSLGVAGGGGYTF. In DNA form, the CDR3 reads TGTGCCAGCAGCTTAGGAGTTGCAGGGGGAGGTGGCTACACCTTC. The V gene is TRBV13, the J gene TRBJ1-2; the match to TRBD1 covers 7 bases. The junction had 8 bases not matched to a gene; V was cut back by 0 bases and J by 7 bases. This CDR3 contains 15 residues. Per the germline V gene, CDR1 is PRHDT and CDR2 is FYEKMQ (reference sequence).

About this clonotype: A read error may produce the germline difference seen at one junction end. J is TRBJ2-1 and V is TRBV6-5, with 8 positions matching TRBD2. The germline gives CDR1 MNHEY, CDR2 SVGAGI. The CDR3 spans 15 residues. In nucleotides, the CDR3 is TGTGCCAGCAGGGCCAGCGGGGGCTCCTACGATGAGCAGTTCTTC. Amino acids: CASRASGGSYDEQFF.

In its sample, this clonotype was seen a few times. CDR3 in amino acids: CASSQERLLQETQYF. As DNA, the CDR3 is TGCGCCAGCAGCCAAGAGCGCTTACTCCAAGAGACCCAGTACTTC. The chain links TRBV4-1 to TRBJ2-5, with D uncertain. CDR1 and CDR2 from the germline V gene are MGHRA and YSYEKL. The CDR3 loop spans 15 amino acids. V was trimmed by 0 bases and J by 1 base, leaving 9 bases between them.

The CDR3 DNA follows: TGTGCCAGCTCACCAACGCAGGGGGCTGAAGCTTTCTTT. It is translated as CASSPTQGAEAFF. J is TRBJ1-1 and V is TRBV18; the match to TRBD1 covers 7 bases. Germline CDR1 and CDR2: KGHSH and LQKENI. Trimming removed 2 bases from V and 6 bases from J; junction bases left unmatched: 3. The CDR3 covers 13 residues.

This clonotype has just a few counts. V usage is TRBV27 and J usage is TRBJ2-7; 7 nucleotides line up with TRBD1. The length of the CDR3 is 14 residues. CDR1 and CDR2 from the germline V gene are MNHEY and SMNVEV (reference sequence). The ends lost 4 bases at V and 2 bases at J; junction bases unmatched: 5. The CDR3 DNA follows: TGTGCCAGCAGTTGGGGACAGCCTGCCTACGAGCAGTACTTC. Protein sequence: CASSWGQPAYEQYF.

The chain combines TRBV6-6 with TRBJ1-3; the D is unclear. Trimming removed 7 bases at V and 0 bases at J, with 13 bases between. The CDR3 runs to 15 residues. The V gene's germline CDR1 is MNHNY and CDR2 SVGAGI (reference sequence). CDR3 loop: CASTEGSSSGNTIYF. The CDR3 region has the DNA TGTGCCAGCACCGAGGGATCGAGCTCTGGAAACACCATATATTTT.

The V gene is TRBV6-1, the J gene TRBJ2-1; 12 bases match TRBD2. The CDR3 consists of 18 residues. V was clipped by 6 bases and J by 4 bases; unmatched bases: 13. CDR1 is MNHNS and CDR2 is SASEGT in the germline V gene. The CDR3 DNA sequence: TGTGCCAGCAGGCCATTAGGCGCTAGCGGGAGGGAATACAATGAGCAGTTCTTC. Its protein is CASRPLGASGREYNEQFF.

This clonotype was picked up a small number of times. The chain couples TRBV20-1 to TRBJ1-2; maybe TRBD1 (6 bases). The germline gives CDR1 DFQATT, CDR2 SNEGSKA (reference sequence). The CDR3 length is 14 residues. V gave up 5 bases and J gave up 1 base, with 14 bases separating them. The CDR3 loop is CSAPDHRDNYGYTF. CDR3 nucleotides: TGCAGTGCTCCTGACCACAGGGATAACTATGGCTACACCTTC.

The chain is built from TRBV18 and TRBJ1-1; D remains ambiguous. Trimming removed 3 bases at V and 3 bases at J, with 8 bases between. Per germline, CDR1 KGHSH and CDR2 LQKENI. The CDR3 contains 13 residues. CDR3 DNA sequence: TGTGCCAGCTCACCGGACGTACACACTGAAGCTTTCTTT. Amino acid sequence: CASSPDVHTEAFF.

This chain connects TRBV11-2 to TRBJ1-4; D is unresolved. Germline V lookup: CDR1 SGHAT, CDR2 FQNNGV. Trimming removed 5 bases from V and 8 bases from J, with 15 bases in between. The CDR3 totals 14 residues. The CDR3 DNA reads TGTGCCAGCAGCCCCCCGGCCGGAACGGAAAAACTGTTTTTT. Translation: CASSPPAGTEKLFF.

The rearrangement uses TRBV5-1 and TRBJ1-1, with D unclear. This CDR3 is built from 14 residues. Germline loops: CDR1 SGHRS, CDR2 YFSETQ. V was trimmed by 6 bases and J by 4 bases, leaving 16 bases between them. The CDR3 loop is CASKLGVISTEAFF. The CDR3 DNA sequence: TGCGCCAGCAAACTCGGGGTTATCTCCACTGAAGCTTTCTTT.

This sequence joins TRBV7-9 and TRBJ1-5; D may be TRBD1 (6 bases). CDR3 length: 16 amino acids. Trimming shortened V by 1 base and J by 3 bases, and 13 bases separated the two germline ends. CDR1 and CDR2 (germline): SEHNR, FQNEAQ (reference sequence). CDR3 sequence (DNA): TGTGCCAGCAGCTTAGTAGGGGGACCAAACAATCAGCCCCAGCATTTT. It codes for CASSLVGGPNNQPQHF.

This chain joins TRBV12-3 or TRBV12-4 and TRBJ2-2, with 11 bases aligning to TRBD2. V shed 8 bases and J 5 bases; nucleotides not matched to a gene: 7. CDR3 length: 15 amino acids. The CDR3, as DNA: TGTGCCAGCCTACTAGCGGGAGTTCAGACCGGGGAGCTGTTTTTT. Its protein is CASLLAGVQTGELFF.